The present entry profiles one TCR beta chain with its context. Its cognate antigen is unknown. This specimen belongs to a study of cytomegalovirus exposure and HLA in healthy donors. This CDR3 contains 15 residues. Germline CDR1 is MNHNS and CDR2 is SASEGT. Trimming pared 0 bases from V and 5 bases from J, leaving 13 bases between. The PCR had 60 Vbeta and 13 Jbeta primers. Clones were read by immunoSEQ multiplex PCR, and TCRdb kept only the in-frame ones, dropping some. The data hold just under 150,000 clones, with 75% to 90% observed a single time. Regarding the study as a whole: The only immune exposure information that was available was CMV serostatus. Three CMV-associated chains proved CMV antigen-specific in vitro. Associated with HLA alleles at 0.05 false discovery rate in a later analysis were around 17,000 TCR beta sequences. V- and J-gene trimming in TCR beta was tied to a missense DCLRE1C variant by an analysis performed later.

The origin of this receptor is a woman aged 25-40 years in good health and CMV-seronegative. Sequencing was performed on PBMCs. This sequence joins TRBV6-1 and TRBJ1-2, with a tentative D call TRBD1 (6 bases). This CDR3 is CASSEARDRLYGYTF. DNA for the CDR3: TGTGCCAGCAGTGAAGCGCGAGACAGGTTATATGGCTACACCTTC.